These 13 T cell receptor beta chains were all obtained from the same sample, sequenced in a study of cytomegalovirus exposure and HLA in healthy donors. Both 60 Vbeta primers and 13 Jbeta primers went into the PCR. Sequencing was performed with immunoSEQ multiplex PCR; in TCRdb, only in-frame clones are kept and a portion is missing. The sample has 130,000 to 150,000 clones; 60% to 80% are singletons. The sample comprised PBMCs. These receptors originate from a woman aged 45-65 years in good health and CMV-seronegative.

The CDR3 sequence: CASSETAGGANVLTF. The CDR3 DNA follows: TGTGCCAGCAGTGAAACGGCAGGAGGGGCCAACGTCCTGACTTTC. The chain employs TRBV2 and TRBJ2-6; no clear D gene. V gave up 2 bases and J gave up 4 bases, with 9 bases separating them. The CDR3 runs to 15 residues. Germline-derived CDR1 and CDR2 are SNHLY and FYNNEI.

The V and J genes are TRBV19 and TRBJ2-1; 7 bases line up with TRBD1. V trimming: 8 bases; J trimming: 4 bases; junction bases outside the gene matches: 5. The CDR3 has 13 residues. Germline lookup yields CDR1 LNHDA and CDR2 SQIVND (reference sequence). CDR3 region: CASVGDSYNEQFF. The CDR3 DNA follows: TGTGCCAGTGTTGGGGACAGTTACAATGAGCAGTTCTTC.

Points on this clone: The sample contains more than one DNA sequence encoding this CDR3. The chain employs TRBV6-1 and TRBJ2-5; 11 nucleotides match TRBD2. The V gene end was trimmed by 2 bases and the J gene end by 4 bases; junction bases not matched to a gene: 3. The length of the CDR3 is 15 residues. In germline, CDR1 is MNHNS, CDR2 SASEGT. The CDR3 is CASSELAGGPETQYF. The DNA of the CDR3 is TGTGCCAGCAGTGAACTAGCGGGGGGACCAGAGACCCAGTACTTC.

The rearrangement uses TRBV4-2 and TRBJ1-4, with no clear D. Trimming stripped 0 bases from V and 5 bases from J, with 16 bases between. The CDR3 runs 17 residues. Germline assignment: CDR1 LGHNA and CDR2 YNFKEQ. In DNA, the CDR3 is TGTGCCAGCAGCCAAGAAGTAATGCTAGGGAGGAATGAAAAACTGTTTTTT. This translates into CASSQEVMLGRNEKLFF.

The CDR3 DNA reads TGTGCCAGTAGTCCCCACCCACCACGCTGGGGACAGGGGAAGTCTGGAAACACCATATATTTT. It codes for CASSPHPPRWGQGKSGNTIYF. The rearrangement links TRBV19 to TRBJ1-3, with 10 bases identical to TRBD1. The CDR3 totals 21 residues. Germline lookup yields CDR1 LNHDA and CDR2 SQIVND (reference sequence). V lost 5 bases to trimming and J lost 1 base; unmatched junction nucleotides: 20.

The rearrangement uses TRBV6-1 and TRBJ2-3, with TRBD1 matching 7 bases. This CDR3 contains 14 residues. The V gene end was trimmed by 5 bases and the J gene end by 3 bases; junction bases not matched to a gene: 5. CDR1 MNHNS and CDR2 SASEGT come from the germline V gene. CDR3: CASSRDRATDTQYF. In DNA form, the CDR3 reads TGTGCCAGCAGTCGGGACAGAGCGACAGATACGCAGTATTTT.

The chain uses TRBV4-2 and TRBJ2-5, with 10 bases identical to TRBD1. V gave up 3 bases and J gave up 5 bases; unmatched junction bases: 6. The CDR3 length is 15 residues. Germline CDR1 and CDR2: LGHNA and YNFKEQ. CDR3 in amino acids: CASSHNLDRGETQYF. In DNA, the CDR3 is TGTGCCAGCAGCCATAACCTGGACAGGGGGGAGACCCAGTACTTC.

The chain couples TRBV7-2 to TRBJ2-3; 9 bases map to TRBD1. This CDR3 has 14 amino acids. From germline, CDR1 is SGHTA and CDR2 FQGNSA. The V gene end was trimmed by 5 bases and the J gene end by 3 bases; junction bases not matched to a gene: 3. CDR3 in amino acids: CASSTGTGTDTQYF. The CDR3 DNA sequence: TGTGCCAGCAGCACCGGGACAGGGACAGATACGCAGTATTTT.

V usage is TRBV5-4 and J usage is TRBJ2-2; D is unresolved. The CDR3 consists of 15 residues. The germline gives CDR1 SGHNT, CDR2 YYREEE (reference sequence). Trimming removed 1 base at V and 2 bases at J, with 9 bases between. The CDR3 loop reads CASSLNAFNTGELFF. CDR3 DNA sequence: TGTGCCAGCAGCTTGAATGCGTTCAACACCGGGGAGCTGTTTTTT.

This clone was seen a handful of times. The chain recombines TRBV7-6 with TRBJ1-1, with 9 positions matching TRBD1. J gave up 1 base and V 4 bases, and 4 bases lay outside the gene matches. The CDR3 consists of 15 residues. Germline lookup yields CDR1 SGHVS and CDR2 FNYEAQ. The CDR3 DNA reads TGTGCCAGCAGCTCCCGACAGGGGGGGAACACTGAAGCTTTCTTT. Its translation is CASSSRQGGNTEAFF.

This clone was counted between two and nine times. The J gene is TRBJ2-1, the V gene TRBV7-3; possibly TRBD2 for D (6 bases). Trimming took off 2 bases at V and 0 bases at J, with 11 bases between the two ends. Germline V CDR1 and CDR2: SGHTA, FQGTGA. This CDR3 is 16 amino acids long. CDR3 DNA: TGTGCCAGCAGCTTAGGGACTTTGGGCTCCTACAATGAGCAGTTCTTC. Translating it yields CASSLGTLGSYNEQFF.

The table lists this clone with a count of one. The V gene is TRBV5-8, the J gene TRBJ2-2; D may be TRBD1 (6 bases). V lost 0 bases, J lost 2 bases, and 17 bases lay in between. The CDR3 sequence is 18 residues long. CDR1 and CDR2 (germline): SGHTS, YDEGEE. The CDR3 DNA reads TGTGCCAGCAGCTTGGGTTCAAGTGGGGACATAAACACCGGGGAGCTGTTTTTT. It is translated as CASSLGSSGDINTGELFF.

The V and J genes are TRBV4-3 and TRBJ2-3, with D unresolved. The CDR3 loop spans 14 amino acids. V was pared by 1 base and J by 3 bases, with 8 bases between. Germline assignment: CDR1 LGHNA and CDR2 YSLEER. The CDR3 protein is CASSQVWPTDTQYF. CDR3 nucleotides: TGCGCCAGCAGCCAAGTTTGGCCGACAGATACGCAGTATTTT.